The 15 T cell receptor beta chains listed next were all sequenced from one sample in a study of T-cell memory formation after mild COVID-19. TCRdb reprocessed the 5' RACE reads via MiXCR and lists one record per CDR3 protein. The sample consists of around 320,000 distinct CDR3 sequences, around an eighth of them appearing once. The sample comprised PBMCs or a T cell subset sorted from them (not recorded which). Source of these receptors: a man between 18 and 29 years old who had mild COVID-19 (a few samples of this study predate the infection). Cell type and time point are not known.

The chain carries TRBV7-2 and TRBJ2-7; D is tentatively TRBD1 or TRBD2 (5 bases each). Trimming took off 1 base at V and 2 bases at J, with 12 bases between the two ends. Per germline, CDR1 SGHTA and CDR2 FQGNSA. The CDR3 has 15 residues. DNA for the CDR3: TGTGCCAGCAGCTTAGTGGGAGAGGGGCCCTACGAGCAGTACTTC. Its protein product is CASSLVGEGPYEQYF.

The rearrangement joins TRBV12-3 or TRBV12-4 to TRBJ2-1, with 8 nucleotides matching TRBD2. This CDR3 contains 15 residues. V lost 4 bases and J lost 4; bases outside the gene matches: 6. Here the CDR3 DNA reads TGTGCCAGCAGTTCCTTAGCGGGGATTTACAATGAGCAGTTCTTC. Its translation: CASSSLAGIYNEQFF.

This rearrangement joins TRBV4-1 to TRBJ2-5; tentatively, D is TRBD1 (6 bases). This CDR3 has 18 residues. Germline V CDR1 and CDR2: MGHRA, YSYEKL. Trimming took off 4 bases at V and 5 bases at J, with 26 bases between the two ends. The CDR3 loop reads CASSPALGGTGSRETQYF. The CDR3 nucleotides read TGCGCCAGCAGCCCCGCACTAGGGGGAACAGGGTCACGGGAGACCCAGTACTTC.

This clonotype showed up just a few times. The chain carries TRBV4-1 and TRBJ2-3, with TRBD2 as a possible D gene (6 bases). Germline CDR1 and CDR2: MGHRA and YSYEKL. CDR3 size: 14 residues. V dropped 5 bases and J dropped 5 bases, with 14 bases sitting between them. CDR3 DNA: TGCGCCAGCAGCGGGGGGATTTACGGAGATACGCAGTATTTT. It specifies CASSGGIYGDTQYF.

In this sample, this clonotype turned up many times. The CDR3 is CATNPAERAYEQYF. CDR3 sequence (DNA): TGTGCCACGAACCCGGCAGAAAGGGCCTACGAGCAGTACTTC. The genes are TRBV24-1 and TRBJ2-7; D not certain. Germline lookup yields CDR1 KGHDR and CDR2 SFDVKD. Trimming shortened V by 10 bases and J by 2 bases, and 17 bases separated the two germline ends. The CDR3 covers 14 residues.

The chain joins TRBV23-1 to TRBJ1-1; D is uncertain. TRBV23-1 counts as an open reading frame of uncertain function. V lost 11 bases, J lost 4 bases, and 11 bases lay in between. The CDR3 has 11 amino acids. The CDR3, as DNA: TGCGCCGGATGGGATGGCACTGAAGCTTTCTTT. It translates to CAGWDGTEAFF.

This clonotype showed up many times. The chain is built from TRBV4-3 and TRBJ2-3; 12 positions match TRBD2. The CDR3 runs 16 residues. Per the germline V gene, CDR1 is LGHNA and CDR2 is YSLEER. The J segment lost 2 bases and the V segment lost 4 bases, leaving 4 bases of the junction unmatched. The CDR3 loop is CASSLRTSGDTDTQYF. CDR3 DNA: TGCGCCAGCAGCCTCCGGACTAGCGGGGACACAGATACGCAGTATTTT.

The CDR3 sequence: CATARGASTGELFF. In DNA, the CDR3 is TGTGCCACCGCGCGAGGGGCATCCACCGGGGAGCTGTTTTTT. J is TRBJ2-2 and V is TRBV24-1, with D perhaps assigned TRBD1 or TRBD2 (5 bases each). There are 14 residues in the CDR3. Trimming left V 9 bases short and J 4 bases short, with 14 bases between. Per the germline V gene, CDR1 is KGHDR and CDR2 is SFDVKD.

This clonotype has more than one count but fewer than ten. The V gene is TRBV12-5, the J gene TRBJ1-1; TRBD1 matches at 7 bases. In germline, CDR1 is LGHNT, CDR2 FRNRAP. The CDR3 spans 15 residues. Unmatched junction bases numbered 2, after V lost 0 bases and J lost 1 base. The CDR3 bases are TGTGCTAGTGGTTTGGTACAGGGGTGGAACACTGAAGCTTTCTTT. Protein: CASGLVQGWNTEAFF.

The sample holds a few counts of this clonotype. V usage is TRBV7-8 and J usage is TRBJ2-5; D is possibly TRBD1 (7 bases). Germline CDR1 SGHVS, CDR2 FQNEAQ. Trimming took 5 bases from V and 5 from J, leaving 21 bases between them. The CDR3 totals 16 residues. CDR3 amino acids: CASSPARGANWETQYF. CDR3 sequence (DNA): TGTGCCAGCAGCCCCGCCAGGGGGGCCAATTGGGAGACCCAGTACTTC.

This clonotype has more than one count but fewer than ten. The V gene is TRBV7-9, the J gene TRBJ1-5, with a possible D match to TRBD1 (5 bases). Trimming removed 6 bases at V and 3 bases at J, with 12 bases between. The CDR3 is made up of 14 amino acids. CDR1 is SEHNR, CDR2 FQNEAQ, per germline (reference sequence). This chain's CDR3 is CASSHEDTNQPQHF. CDR3 nucleotides: TGTGCCAGCAGTCACGAGGACACCAATCAGCCCCAGCATTTT.

The genes are TRBV4-1 and TRBJ1-5, with D perhaps TRBD1 (6 bases). The CDR3 sequence is 17 residues long. Germline V gene lookup returns CDR1 MGHRA and CDR2 YSYEKL. With 0 bases removed from V and 6 bases from J, the gap between germline ends came to 18 bases. CDR3 coding DNA: TGCGCCAGCAGCCAAGATCACTGGACAGAGGCGCGTCAGCCCCAGCATTTT. It translates to CASSQDHWTEARQPQHF.

This clonotype occurred a few times. The chain recombines TRBV3-1 with TRBJ1-2; the D is unclear. The CDR3 length is 17 residues. V was trimmed by 0 bases and J by 2 bases, leaving 16 bases between them. Germline lookup yields CDR1 LGHDT and CDR2 YNNKEL (reference sequence). CDR3 in DNA: TGTGCCAGCAGCCAAGATTATGCTAGGACTCTGAACTATGGCTACACCTTC. Its translation is CASSQDYARTLNYGYTF.

This clonotype has just a few counts. The chain joins TRBV7-9 to TRBJ1-6; 7 bases line up with TRBD1. CDR1 is SEHNR, CDR2 FQNEAQ, per germline (reference sequence). The length of the CDR3 is 16 residues. The J segment lost 6 bases and the V segment lost 5 bases, leaving 10 bases of the junction unmatched. As DNA, the CDR3 is TGTGCCAGCAGCGCCGACGCAGGGGGAACTAATTCACCCCTCCACTTT. Its protein is CASSADAGGTNSPLHF.

This clonotype was seen more than once but under ten times. The V and J genes are TRBV12-3 or TRBV12-4 and TRBJ2-1; 10 nucleotides agree with TRBD1. This CDR3 comprises 14 residues. Germline trimming cut 6 bases from V and 2 bases from J; bases unmatched to any gene: 1. The CDR3 region is CASSGTGAYNEQFF. The CDR3 bases are TGTGCCAGCAGCGGGACAGGGGCCTACAATGAGCAGTTCTTC.